The entry that follows covers one T cell receptor beta chain sequence. Its antigen is still unknown. Sequenced with the Oncomine TCR Beta short-read assay was DNA taken from cultured CD4+ T cells. TCRdb independently ran MiXCR on the PCR reads; one entry per CDR3 protein. The repertoire holds about 13,000 distinct CDR3 sequences, with roughly 45% as singletons. The sample belongs to a study of vaccination and CD4 T cells after COVID-19. Described treatment: approximately 11-day PBMC culture with coronavirus spike peptide pools or control peptides (ViraFEST assay). Germline CDR1 reads DFQATT; CDR2 reads SNEGSKA (reference sequence). This CDR3 has 17 amino acids. With V trimmed by 1 base and J by 5 bases, 15 bases remained unmatched.

This TCR was sampled from a human donor who had recovered from COVID-19. The gene calls are TRBV20-1 and TRBJ2-5; 8 nucleotides align to TRBD2. Sequencing was performed on CD4+ T cells from blood, cultured in vitro, taken after SARS-CoV-2 vaccination. This CDR3 reads CSARGGLAGWSRETQYF. In nucleotides, the CDR3 is TGCAGTGCTAGAGGGGGGCTAGCGGGTTGGTCTCGGGAGACCCAGTACTTC.